The 15 T cell receptor beta chains below come from one sample, sequenced in a study of T cells after yellow fever vaccination. In TCRdb, the 5' RACE reads were re-called with MiXCR into one record per CDR3 protein. This table has about 130,000 distinct CDR3 sequences, more than 7.5% appearing once. The material sequenced was CD8+ T cells sorted from PBMCs, taken on the day of the yellow fever booster vaccination. These receptor sequences come from a man aged 18-30 years who received the YFV17D yellow fever vaccine.

This clonotype was found a few times. The chain uses TRBV7-2 and TRBJ1-6; the D is unclear. This CDR3 has 20 residues. V shed 11 bases and J shed 8 bases, with 37 bases lying between them. Germline CDR1 and CDR2: SGHTA and FQGNSA. CDR3 loop: CAPKSPEIPPEGLIDSPLHF. Here the CDR3 DNA reads TGTGCCCCGAAAAGTCCAGAAATTCCCCCCGAAGGTTTGATTGATTCACCCCTCCACTTT. The whole variable domain, remainder taken from reference TRBV7-2 and TRBJ1-6, is GAGVSQSPSNKVTEKGKDVELRCDPISGHTALYWYRQSLGQGLEFLIYFQGNSAPDKSGLPSDRFSAERTGGSVSTLTIQRTQQEDSAVYLCAPKSPEIPPEGLIDSPLHFGNGTRLTVT.

This clonotype was counted a few times. The gene calls are TRBV2 and TRBJ2-3; either TRBD1 or TRBD2 may supply D (7 bases each). CDR1 is SNHLY and CDR2 is FYNNEI in the germline V gene. The CDR3 runs to 15 residues. V was pared by 6 bases and J by 0 bases, with 13 bases between. The CDR3 nucleotides are TGTGCCAGCAGAGCGGGACAGAGAAGCACAGATACGCAGTATTTT. Encoded protein: CASRAGQRSTDTQYF.

This clonotype was seen a handful of times. The chain combines TRBV15 with TRBJ2-7; 11 nucleotides agree with TRBD1. After removal of 8 bases from V and 5 bases from J, the junction contained 17 bases not matched to a gene. The CDR3 covers 17 residues. Germline CDR1 and CDR2: LNHNV and YYDKDF (reference sequence). The CDR3, as DNA: TGTGCCACCCAGGGGAAAGGTGGGGACAGGGGGATCCACGAGCAGTACTTC. Translating it yields CATQGKGGDRGIHEQYF. Filled out from reference TRBV15 and TRBJ2-7, the complete variable domain reads DAMVIQNPRYQVTQFGKPVTLSCSQTLNHNVMYWYQQKSSQAPKLLFHYYDKDFNNEADTPDNFQSRRPNTSFCFLDIRSPGLGDTAMYLCATQGKGGDRGIHEQYFGPGTRLTVT.

The V gene is TRBV28, the J gene TRBJ1-2; the D is unclear. The CDR3 is 14 amino acids. From germline, CDR1 is MDHEN and CDR2 SYDVKM. Trimming shortened V by 3 bases and J by 5 bases, and 13 bases separated the two germline ends. The CDR3 loop is CASSFGSSLYGYTF. In DNA, the CDR3 is TGTGCCAGCAGTTTTGGGAGTTCCCTATATGGCTACACCTTC.

This clonotype came up many times. V usage is TRBV14 and J usage is TRBJ1-2; D perhaps matches TRBD1 (5 bases). The CDR3 consists of 14 residues. Between the trimmed V and J ends, which lost 0 bases and 7 bases, there was a span of 12 bases. Germline values: CDR1 SGHDN, CDR2 FVKESK. CDR3 amino acids: CASSQDMGRAGYTF. CDR3 DNA sequence: TGTGCCAGCAGCCAAGATATGGGCAGGGCTGGCTACACCTTC. Variable domain in full (rest from reference TRBV14 and TRBJ1-2): EAGVTQFPSHSVIEKGQTVTLRCDPISGHDNLYWYRRVMGKEIKFLLHFVKESKQDESGMPNNRFLAERTGGTYSTLKVQPAELEDSGVYFCASSQDMGRAGYTFGSGTRLTVV.

The J gene is TRBJ2-1, the V gene TRBV11-3; D gene uncertain. This CDR3 is 13 amino acids long. V lost 5 bases to trimming and J lost 9 bases, with 14 bases between them. Germline-derived CDR1 and CDR2 are SGHNT and YENEEA. CDR3 DNA: TGTGCCAGCAGCCGCGACCGTAGGGCTGAGCAGTTCTTC. Protein product: CASSRDRRAEQFF.

The chain recombines TRBV7-2 with TRBJ2-5; TRBD2 matches at 13 bases. Germline trimming cut 4 bases from V and 2 bases from J; bases unmatched to any gene: 4. CDR3 length: 16 residues. Germline CDR1 and CDR2: SGHTA and FQGNSA. The CDR3 DNA reads as TGTGCCAGCAGCTCCGGGACTAGCGGGGCTCAAGAGACCCAGTACTTC. This encodes CASSSGTSGAQETQYF.

The CDR3 DNA sequence: TGTGCCAGCAGTGGGGACCGATGGGAGCAGTACTTC. This codes for CASSGDRWEQYF. The gene calls are TRBV2 and TRBJ2-7; the D gene could be TRBD1 or TRBD2 (5 bases each). Germline CDR1 SNHLY, CDR2 FYNNEI. The CDR3 extends over 12 amino acids. The V end was cut by 4 bases, the J end by 7 bases, with 11 bases between.

The V call is TRBV29-1, the J call TRBJ2-2; D might be TRBD1 (5 bases). This CDR3 has 13 amino acids. V lost 4 bases and J lost 1, with 7 bases in between. The germline V gene encodes CDR1 SQVTM and CDR2 ANQGSEA. The CDR3 DNA reads as TGCAGCGTTGCCAGGGAGAACACCGGGGAGCTGTTTTTT. Translating gives CSVARENTGELFF.

This CDR3 is CASSSGTSGDMADTQYF. The CDR3 DNA follows: TGTGCCAGCAGTTCCGGGACTAGCGGGGATATGGCAGATACGCAGTATTTT. The chain uses TRBV3-1 and TRBJ2-3; 13 nucleotides agree with TRBD2. V was clipped by 6 bases and J by 4 bases; unmatched bases: 10. There are 17 residues in the CDR3. CDR1 is LGHDT, CDR2 YNNKEL, per germline (reference sequence).

There are a few counts of this clonotype. The chain couples TRBV7-9 to TRBJ2-5; D might be TRBD2 (6 bases). With 5 bases removed from V and 5 bases from J, the gap between germline ends came to 12 bases. The germline CDR1 and CDR2 sequences are SEHNR and FQNEAQ (reference sequence). The CDR3 is 13 residues long. As DNA, the CDR3 is TGTGCCAGCAGCCAGACTAGTCCGGAGACCCAGTACTTC. Its translation is CASSQTSPETQYF. The full variable domain, with the rest looked up from reference TRBV7-9 and TRBJ2-5, is DTGVSQNPRHKITKRGQNVTFRCDPISEHNRLYWYRQTLGQGPEFLTYFQNEAQLEKSRLLSDRFSAERPKGSFSTLEIQRTEQGDSAMYLCASSQTSPETQYFGPGTRLLVL.

This clonotype was seen many times. The V gene is TRBV5-1, the J gene TRBJ1-1; D not certain. The CDR3 contains 13 residues. V lost 1 base, J lost 6 bases, and 10 bases lay in between. The germline V gene has CDR1 SGHRS and CDR2 YFSETQ. The CDR3, as DNA: TGCGCCAGCAGCTTGCAGCTCGCAGCTGAAGCTTTCTTT. Amino acids: CASSLQLAAEAFF.

V gene TRBV5-1 combines with J gene TRBJ2-7; D possibly uses TRBD1 or TRBD2 (5 bases each). CDR3 length: 16 amino acids. Germline values: CDR1 SGHRS, CDR2 YFSETQ. Trimming removed 7 bases at V and 5 bases at J, with 25 bases between. The CDR3 DNA is TGCGCCAGCTCGCCCGAGCGAGGGGCTATCGGCCACGAGCAGTACGTC. This translates into CASSPERGAIGHEQYV.

The chain uses TRBV7-9 and TRBJ2-3; 9 positions agree with TRBD1. The CDR3 extends over 15 amino acids. Germline V lookup: CDR1 SEHNR, CDR2 FQNEAQ (reference sequence). Trimming removed 5 bases from V and 3 bases from J; junction bases left unmatched: 6. For the CDR3, the DNA is TGTGCCAGCAGCCTTACAGGGGGCATAACAGATACGCAGTATTTT. Translating it yields CASSLTGGITDTQYF.

This clonotype has more than one count but fewer than ten. The V and J genes are TRBV6-5 and TRBJ2-3, with 13 positions matching TRBD2. The germline gives CDR1 MNHEY, CDR2 SVGAGI. This CDR3 comprises 17 residues. The V and J ends lost 2 bases and 5 bases, in that order; junction bases with no gene match: 7. Here the CDR3 DNA reads TGTGCCAGCAGTTACCAACTAGCGGGGGGGAGTGGAGATACGCAGTATTTT. Protein: CASSYQLAGGSGDTQYF.